This TCR beta chain was found in a study of beta chain features in type 1 diabetes (dated by TCRdb to the late 2010s). With respect to the entire study: Mean age, gender distribution, total cell number and subset yield did not differ between patients and healthy donors. A total of 107,917,701 sorted cells were examined across all samples, and the number of cells per subset was strongly correlated with RNA yield. In the study, recently diagnosed type 1 diabetes patients and matched healthy donors were compared on the TCRB repertoires of their sorted circulating CD4+ T cell subsets. Regulatory and stem cell-like memory subsets were isolated from only 8 patients and about eight healthy donors, whereas naive and central memory subsets came from all 28 donors. What the study reported, not specific to this receptor: The naive, central memory and regulatory TCRB repertoires appeared to resemble one another more closely among patients than among healthy donors. PCR may preferentially amplify shorter templates, but because patient and control samples were amplified and corrected together, any resulting skew would affect both groups equally. At VDJ recombination sites, patients with type 1 diabetes made fewer insertions and deleted more nucleotides, a pattern implying thymic rearrangement abnormalities. A moderate but significant shortening of TCRB CDR3 length was observed in type 1 diabetes patients in all four CD4+ subsets. Because small numbers of individuals were included in the HLA sub-analyses, any influence of HLA type on TCRB rearrangement was left unresolved. Sequencing cDNA rather than genomic DNA could over-represent highly expressing activated cells, although activation and CD3 levels did not differ between groups.

The CDR3 numbers 17 residues from cysteine through phenylalanine. Just CDR3 DNA is preserved here, 51 bases in frame from base 1. CDR1 and CDR2 (LNHDA, SQIVND) derive from the germline V gene (reference sequence). V is cut back by 7 bases and J by 2 bases, with 17 bases in the junction unmatched. This clone was counted only a few times. Its specific antigen is unknown. No base quality information exists; no much larger clone differs at one position. Each donor gave one peripheral blood draw, about 110 mL on average, collected into heparinised tubes. A BD FACSAria II was used to sort naive, central memory, regulatory and stem cell-like memory CD4+ T cells with a panel that included CD45RO, CCR7, CD25, CD127, CD95 and CD27. All sorted populations exceeded 95% purity. PBMCs were separated immediately by Lymphoprep density gradient centrifugation and were stained directly, without being cultured. Samples were stained and sorted in pairs, with one healthy donor and one patient per experiment, so that batch effects were minimized.

The High Capacity cDNA Reverse Transcription Kit was used to reverse transcribe all of the isolated RNA, meaning that expressed TCRB transcripts were what got sequenced. Deep immunoSEQ sequencing was applied to naive, central memory and regulatory T cell samples, giving an average of roughly 3.5 million total reads per sample. Sorted cells were lysed in RLT buffer, and RNA was extracted using DNase-treated RNeasy Micro or Mini kits according to cell number. Each cell subset was processed on its own to prevent cross-contamination, while patient and healthy donor samples were processed together. The immunoSEQ multiplex PCR was used to amplify TCRB sequences from cDNA, yielding 87-bp fragments that span the CDR3 region. Sequencing of the amplicons was done on the Illumina HiSeq platform. The source study handled its data this way. PCR bias was corrected computationally using synthetic template baselines, and reads within Hamming distance 2 were collapsed, with unmergeable singletons discarded. Reads were aligned against IMGT to assign V, D and J genes, CDR3 length and insertions or deletions at six rearrangement sites. Within each subset, clonotype counts were normalized to sorted cell number, and only after that were true diversity and Gini coefficients computed with the tcR R package. Repertoire sharing was quantified using the overlap coefficient calculated on TCRB nucleotide sequences. Out-of-frame TCRB sequences from naive cells were analyzed as a proxy for the pre-selection repertoire. The clones in this table, taken by TCRdb from immuneACCESS, are in-frame only. Not every clone is retained; where verified, under half of the shortfall comes from an unresolved V gene, and the cause of the rest is unknown. For V, J and clone size, that table is used; D and trimming come from the DNA. The sample yields 860,000 or so clones; 15% to 20% were counted once. 0.023% of the sample goes to the ten largest clones.

The V and J segments used are TRBV19 and TRBJ2-7; 7 bases in the middle match TRBD1. Sample: naive CD4+ T cells from blood. The sample's cell subset or site label is to be understood as: true naive CD4+ T cells. The sequence came from a woman aged 18-35 years in good health. The CDR3 is CASNPTGRTQKPYEQYF. The nucleotide sequence is given as TGTGCCAGTAACCCGACAGGGAGAACTCAGAAACCCTACGAGCAGTACTTC.